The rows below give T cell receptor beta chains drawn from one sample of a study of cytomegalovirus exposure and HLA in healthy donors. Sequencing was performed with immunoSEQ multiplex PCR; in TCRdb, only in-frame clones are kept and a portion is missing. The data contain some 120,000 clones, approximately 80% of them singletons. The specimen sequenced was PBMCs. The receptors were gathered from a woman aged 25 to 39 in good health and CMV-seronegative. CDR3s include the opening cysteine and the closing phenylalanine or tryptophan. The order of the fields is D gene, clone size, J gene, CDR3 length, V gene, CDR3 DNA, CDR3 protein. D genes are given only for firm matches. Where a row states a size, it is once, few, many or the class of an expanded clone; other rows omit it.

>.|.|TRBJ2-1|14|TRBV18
TGTGCCAGCTCCCTAGATCAGAGTTTCAATGAGCAGTTCTTC
CASSLDQSFNEQFF
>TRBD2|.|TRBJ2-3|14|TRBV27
TGTGCCAGCAGTACAGTCGGGAGGACAGATACGCAGTATTTT
CASSTVGRTDTQYF
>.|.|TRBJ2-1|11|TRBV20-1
TGCAGTGCTACTTATTACAATGAGCAGTTCTTC
CSATYYNEQFF
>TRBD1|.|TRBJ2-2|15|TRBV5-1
TGCGCCAGCAGCCCGACAGGGGGCTTTACCGGGGAGCTGTTTTTT
CASSPTGGFTGELFF
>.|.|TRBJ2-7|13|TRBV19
TGTGCCAGTAGTATACAGGAAGGCTACGAGCAGTACTTC
CASSIQEGYEQYF
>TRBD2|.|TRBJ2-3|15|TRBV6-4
TGTGCCAGCAGTGCCGGGACTAGCGGCACAGATACGCAGTATTTT
CASSAGTSGTDTQYF
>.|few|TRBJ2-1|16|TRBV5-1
TGCGCCAGCAGCTTGGCGACATACGGGACCTACAATGAGCAGTTCTTC
CASSLATYGTYNEQFF
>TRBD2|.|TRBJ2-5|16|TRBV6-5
TGTGCCAGCAGTTCCTCCGGGACTAGGTGGCAAGAGACCCAGTACTTC
CASSSSGTRWQETQYF
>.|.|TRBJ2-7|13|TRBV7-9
TGTGCCAGCAGCGTAAGCCATGATGGCGAGCAGTACTTC
CASSVSHDGEQYF
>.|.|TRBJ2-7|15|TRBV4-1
TGCGCCAGCAGCCAGAGCCCGGGACACGAATACGAGCAGTACTTC
CASSQSPGHEYEQYF
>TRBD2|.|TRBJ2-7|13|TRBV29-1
TGCAGCGTCGGGACTAGCGGGAGAACCGAGCAGTACTTC
CSVGTSGRTEQYF
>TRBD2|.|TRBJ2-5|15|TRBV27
TGTGCCAGCAACACGGGACTAGCGGGAGCGGCAGAGCAGTACTTC
CASNTGLAGAAEQYF
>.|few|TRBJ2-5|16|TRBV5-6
TGTGCCAGCAGCTCGCTCCGGGACACGGCCCAAGAGACCCAGTACTTC
CASSSLRDTAQETQYF
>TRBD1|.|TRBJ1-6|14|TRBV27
TGTGCCAGCAGTTTAGGGGACAGTAATTCACCCCTCCACTTT
CASSLGDSNSPLHF
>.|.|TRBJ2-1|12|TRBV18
TGTGCCAGCTCGCCCCTAGTGGATGAGCAGTTCTTC
CASSPLVDEQFF
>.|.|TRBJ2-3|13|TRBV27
TGTGCCAGCAGTTTGAGAAACACAGATACGCAGTATTTT
CASSLRNTDTQYF
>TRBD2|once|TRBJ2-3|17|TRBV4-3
TGCGCCAGCAGCCAAGATGAGCTAGCGGGGTCGGCAGATACGCAGTATTTT
CASSQDELAGSADTQYF
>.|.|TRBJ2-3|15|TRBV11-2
TGTGCCAGCAGCTTAGACGGACATAGCACAGATACGCAGTATTTT
CASSLDGHSTDTQYF
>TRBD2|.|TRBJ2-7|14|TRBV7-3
TGTGCCAGCAGCTCGGGACTAGCGGGAGACGAGCAGTACTTC
CASSSGLAGDEQYF
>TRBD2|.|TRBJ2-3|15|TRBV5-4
TGTGCCAGCAGCTATAGCGGGAGGGGGACAGATACGCAGTATTTT
CASSYSGRGTDTQYF
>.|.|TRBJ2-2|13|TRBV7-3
TGTGCCAGCAGCCTCAGGGGTACCGGGGAGCTGTTTTTT
CASSLRGTGELFF
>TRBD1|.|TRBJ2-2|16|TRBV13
TGTGCCAGCAGCTCGCGGACAGGGGGATTCACCGGGGAGCTGTTTTTT
CASSSRTGGFTGELFF
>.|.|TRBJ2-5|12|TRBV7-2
TGTGCCAGCCGACAGGTCCAAGAGACCCAGTACTTC
CASRQVQETQYF
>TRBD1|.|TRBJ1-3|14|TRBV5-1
TGCGCCAGCAGTCGACAGGGGGCTGGAAACACCATATATTTT
CASSRQGAGNTIYF
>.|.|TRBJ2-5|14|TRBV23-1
TGCGCCAGCAGTCAATTGACTAGGTGGGAGACCCAGTACTTC
CASSQLTRWETQYF
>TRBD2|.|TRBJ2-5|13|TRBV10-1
TGCGCCAGCAGTGCGACTAGCGGGAGAGAGCAGTACTTC
CASSATSGREQYF
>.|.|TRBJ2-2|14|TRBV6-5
TGTGCCAGCAGTTACGAGGAGGGAACCGGGGAGCTGTTTTTT
CASSYEEGTGELFF
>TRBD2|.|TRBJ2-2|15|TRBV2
TGTGCCAGCAGCGGGTCAGCGGGAGGGACCGGGGAGCTGTTTTTT
CASSGSAGGTGELFF
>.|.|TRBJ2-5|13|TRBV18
TGTGCCAGCTCACAGCCCAGTCTGAGGGAGCAGTACTTC
CASSQPSLREQYF
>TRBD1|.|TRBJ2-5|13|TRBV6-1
TGTGCCAGTAGGGACAGGGGGGGAGAGACCCAGTACTTC
CASRDRGGETQYF
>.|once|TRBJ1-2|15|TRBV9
TGTGCCAGCAGTGGCTCAGGAGGATGGCTGGGCGGCTACACCTTC
CASSGSGGWLGGYTF
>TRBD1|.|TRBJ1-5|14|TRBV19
TGTGCCAGTTCCGGGACAGGGGGCAATCAGCCCCAGCATTTT
CASSGTGGNQPQHF
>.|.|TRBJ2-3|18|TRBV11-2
TGTGCCAGCAGCTTAGTACGTAGTCACCCACCCCCGGCAGATACGCAGTATTTT
CASSLVRSHPPPADTQYF
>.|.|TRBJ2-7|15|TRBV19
TGTGCCAGTAGTATATCCGGGAGAGGGTCAAACGAGCAGTACTTC
CASSISGRGSNEQYF
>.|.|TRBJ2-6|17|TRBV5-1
TGCGCCAGCAGCTTGACGAGGGGGGGATCGGGGGCCAACGTCCTGACTTTC
CASSLTRGGSGANVLTF
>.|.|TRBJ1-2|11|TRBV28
TGTGCCCTTCGCGGGGTGGCGGGCTACACCTTC
CALRGVAGYTF
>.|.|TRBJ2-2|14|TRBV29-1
TGCAGCGTTGAAGATGTGAGGGACACCGGGGAGCTGTTTTTT
CSVEDVRDTGELFF
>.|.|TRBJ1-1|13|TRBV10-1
TGCGCCAGCAGCACAGGGTCCGACACTGAAGCTTTCTTT
CASSTGSDTEAFF
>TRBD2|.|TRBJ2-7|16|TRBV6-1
TGTGCCAGCAGTGAATTCGAGACTAGCGCCCATGGCGAGCAGTACTTC
CASSEFETSAHGEQYF
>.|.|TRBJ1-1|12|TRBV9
TGTGCCAGCAGCGCGGGAGGAAATGAAGCTTTCTTT
CASSAGGNEAFF